This T cell receptor (beta chain) originates from a study of blood T cells in healthy people across ages. Overall study: About one barcoded beta molecule per two T cells was the capture yield of template switching.

It was with a sample-barcoded 5' primer and a J-beta primer mix that a second PCR of roughly 6 to 11 cycles was run. In TCRdb, the 5' RACE reads were re-called with MiXCR into one record per CDR3 protein. Among some 1.6 million distinct CDR3 sequences, about 35% were seen once, and the ten largest hold around 11%. Notes on the study in general: Diversity figures based on one million T cells were deemed too low.

Sample donors were healthy Caucasian individuals that came from Russia, aged roughly 6 to 100. With each sample, at least 5 micrograms of total RNA were extracted. With respect to this clonotype: The antigen is undetermined.

The CDR3 contains 12 residues. From germline, CDR1 is DFQATT and CDR2 SNEGSKA (reference sequence). Trimming took off 5 bases at V and 5 bases at J, with 12 bases between the two ends. The receptor comes from a woman younger than 45 in good health. The rearrangement links TRBV20-1 to TRBJ2-5; perhaps TRBD1 as D (6 bases). The sequencing input was blood. This chain's CDR3 is CSAWDTAETQYF. The CDR3 DNA reads as TGCAGTGCTTGGGACACAGCTGAGACCCAGTACTTC.